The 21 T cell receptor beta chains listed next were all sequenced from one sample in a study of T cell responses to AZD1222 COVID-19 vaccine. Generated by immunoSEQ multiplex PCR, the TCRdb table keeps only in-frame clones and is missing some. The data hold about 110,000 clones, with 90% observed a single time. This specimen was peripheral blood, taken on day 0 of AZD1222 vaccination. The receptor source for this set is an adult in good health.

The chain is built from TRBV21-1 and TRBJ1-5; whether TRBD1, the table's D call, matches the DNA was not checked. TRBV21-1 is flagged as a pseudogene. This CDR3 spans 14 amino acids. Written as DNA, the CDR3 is TGTGCCAGCAGCAAAGGACAGACCAATCAGCCCCAGCATTTT. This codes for CASSKGQTNQPQHF.

The CDR3 here is CATSNGGGYTF. CDR3 DNA sequence: TGTGCCACCAGCAACGGGGGTGGCTACACCTTC. The chain joins TRBV15 to TRBJ1-2; D is possibly TRBD1 (5 bases). V was shortened by 4 bases and J by 7 bases, with 7 bases between the two germline ends. Germline V gene lookup returns CDR1 LNHNV and CDR2 YYDKDF (reference sequence). CDR3 size: 11 residues.

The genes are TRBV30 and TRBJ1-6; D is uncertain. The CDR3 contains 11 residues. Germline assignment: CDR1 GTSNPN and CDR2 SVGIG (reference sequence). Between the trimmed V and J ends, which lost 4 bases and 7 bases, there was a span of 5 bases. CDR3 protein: CAWTRNSPLHF. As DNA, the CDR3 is TGTGCCTGGACCCGAAATTCACCCCTCCACTTT.

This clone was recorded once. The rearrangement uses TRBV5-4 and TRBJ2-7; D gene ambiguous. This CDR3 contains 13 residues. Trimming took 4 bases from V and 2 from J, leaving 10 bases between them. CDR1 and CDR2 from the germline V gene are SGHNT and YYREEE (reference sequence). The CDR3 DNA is TGTGCCAGCAGCCAAAAACTGGCCTACGAGCAGTACTTC. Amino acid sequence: CASSQKLAYEQYF.

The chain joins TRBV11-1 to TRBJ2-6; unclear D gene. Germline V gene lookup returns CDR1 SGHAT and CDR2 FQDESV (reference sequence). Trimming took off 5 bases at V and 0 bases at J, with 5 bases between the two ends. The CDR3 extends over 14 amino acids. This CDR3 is CASSPPSGANVLTF. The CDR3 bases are TGTGCCAGCAGCCCGCCCTCTGGGGCCAACGTCCTGACTTTC.

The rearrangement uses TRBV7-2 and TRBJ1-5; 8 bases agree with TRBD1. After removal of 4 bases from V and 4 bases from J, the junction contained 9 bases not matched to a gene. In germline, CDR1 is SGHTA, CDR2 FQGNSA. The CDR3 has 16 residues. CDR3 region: CASSSTGQGSNQPQHF. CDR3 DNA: TGTGCCAGCAGCTCAACCGGACAGGGCTCAAATCAGCCCCAGCATTTT.

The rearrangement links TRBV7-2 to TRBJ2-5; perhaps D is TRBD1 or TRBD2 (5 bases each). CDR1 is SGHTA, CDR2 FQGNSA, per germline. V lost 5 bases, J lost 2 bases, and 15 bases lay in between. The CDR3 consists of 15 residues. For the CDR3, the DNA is TGTGCCAGCAGCCCCGGGACCATTGGGCAAGAGACCCAGTACTTC. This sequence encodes CASSPGTIGQETQYF.

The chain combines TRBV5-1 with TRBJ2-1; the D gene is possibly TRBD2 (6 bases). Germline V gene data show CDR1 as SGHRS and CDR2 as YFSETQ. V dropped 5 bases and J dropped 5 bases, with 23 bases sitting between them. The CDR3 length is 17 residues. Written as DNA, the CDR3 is TGCGCCAGCAGTCTAACTATGGGGGGACTTCGGAACAATGAGCAGTTCTTC. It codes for CASSLTMGGLRNNEQFF.

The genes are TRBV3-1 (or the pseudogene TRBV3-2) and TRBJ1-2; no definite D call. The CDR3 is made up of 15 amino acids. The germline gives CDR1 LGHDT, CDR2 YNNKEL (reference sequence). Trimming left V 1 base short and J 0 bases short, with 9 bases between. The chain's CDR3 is CASSQGQQSNYGYTF. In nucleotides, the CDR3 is TGTGCCAGCAGCCAAGGTCAGCAATCTAACTATGGCTACACCTTC.

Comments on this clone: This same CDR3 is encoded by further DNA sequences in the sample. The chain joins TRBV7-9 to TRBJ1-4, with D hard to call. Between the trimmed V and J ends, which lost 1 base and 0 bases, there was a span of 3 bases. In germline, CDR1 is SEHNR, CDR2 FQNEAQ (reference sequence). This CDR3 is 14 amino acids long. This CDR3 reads CASSLGSTNEKLFF. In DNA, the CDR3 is TGTGCCAGCAGCTTAGGCTCAACTAATGAAAAACTGTTTTTT.

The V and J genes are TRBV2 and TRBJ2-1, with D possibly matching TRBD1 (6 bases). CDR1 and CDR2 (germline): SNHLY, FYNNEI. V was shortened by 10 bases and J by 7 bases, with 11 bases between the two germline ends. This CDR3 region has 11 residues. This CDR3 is CATGQLNEQFF. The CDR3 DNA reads TGTGCCACAGGACAGTTAAATGAGCAGTTCTTC.

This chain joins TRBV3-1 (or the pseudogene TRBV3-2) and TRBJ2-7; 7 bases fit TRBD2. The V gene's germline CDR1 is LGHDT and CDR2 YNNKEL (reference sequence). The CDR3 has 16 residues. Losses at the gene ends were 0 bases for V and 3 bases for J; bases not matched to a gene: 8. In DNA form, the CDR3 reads TGTGCCAGCAGCCAAGAGAGCGGCGGGAGAGTCTACGAGCAGTACTTC. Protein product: CASSQESGGRVYEQYF.

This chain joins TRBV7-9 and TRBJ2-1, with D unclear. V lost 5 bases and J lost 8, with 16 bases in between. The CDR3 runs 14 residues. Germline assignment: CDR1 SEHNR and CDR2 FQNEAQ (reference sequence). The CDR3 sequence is CASSGNWRLDEQFF. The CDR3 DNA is TGTGCCAGCAGCGGTAATTGGCGACTGGATGAGCAGTTCTTC.

CDR3 sequence (DNA): TGTGCCAGCATCCTACACGGGACACCTTCGAGGGAGCAGTTCTTC. This encodes CASILHGTPSREQFF. This chain uses TRBV5-4 with TRBJ2-1; possible D gene TRBD1, 6 bases. Germline CDR1 reads SGHNT; CDR2 reads YYREEE (reference sequence). The CDR3 has 15 residues. Trimming cost V 6 bases and J 10 bases, with 23 bases left between them. Drawing the rest from reference TRBV5-4 and TRBJ2-1, the complete variable domain is ETGVTQSPTHLIKTRGQQVTLRCSSQSGHNTVSWYQQALGQGPQFIFQYYREEENGRGNFPPRFSGLQFPNYSSELNVNALELDDSALYLCASILHGTPSREQFFGPGTRLTVL.

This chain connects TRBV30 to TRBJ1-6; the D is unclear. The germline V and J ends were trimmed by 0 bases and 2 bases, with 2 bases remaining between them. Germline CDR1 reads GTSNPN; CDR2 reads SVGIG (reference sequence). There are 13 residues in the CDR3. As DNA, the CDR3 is TGTGCCTGGAGTGTGGCCTATAATTCACCCCTCCACTTT. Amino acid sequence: CAWSVAYNSPLHF.

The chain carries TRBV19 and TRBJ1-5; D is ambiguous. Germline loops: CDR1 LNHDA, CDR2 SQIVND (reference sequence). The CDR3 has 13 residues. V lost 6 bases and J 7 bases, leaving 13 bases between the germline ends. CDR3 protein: CASSVGGGQPQHF. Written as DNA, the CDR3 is TGTGCCAGTAGCGTGGGCGGTGGGCAGCCCCAGCATTTT.

The CDR3 here is CASSRGQGGATNTEAFF. The CDR3 nucleotides are TGTGCCAGCAGCCGCGGACAGGGTGGGGCTACGAACACTGAAGCTTTCTTT. The chain is built from TRBV7-9 and TRBJ1-1, with 8 bases fitting TRBD1. Trimming at V came to 5 bases and at J to 1 base, leaving 12 bases not matched to a gene. There are 17 residues in the CDR3. Germline V gene sequence: CDR1 SEHNR, CDR2 FQNEAQ (reference sequence).

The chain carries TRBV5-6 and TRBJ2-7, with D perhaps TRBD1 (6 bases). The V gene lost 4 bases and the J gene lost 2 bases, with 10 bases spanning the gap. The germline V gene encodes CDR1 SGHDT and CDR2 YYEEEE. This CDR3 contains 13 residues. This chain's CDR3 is CASSPTGAYEQYF. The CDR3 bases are TGTGCCAGCAGCCCGACAGGAGCCTACGAGCAGTACTTC.

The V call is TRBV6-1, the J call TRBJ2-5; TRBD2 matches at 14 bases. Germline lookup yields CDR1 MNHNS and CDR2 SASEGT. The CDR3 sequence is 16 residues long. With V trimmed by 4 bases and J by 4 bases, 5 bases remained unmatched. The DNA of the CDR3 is TGTGCCAGCAGTGCCGGGACTAGCGGGGGAGTAGAGACCCAGTACTTC. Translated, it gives CASSAGTSGGVETQYF.

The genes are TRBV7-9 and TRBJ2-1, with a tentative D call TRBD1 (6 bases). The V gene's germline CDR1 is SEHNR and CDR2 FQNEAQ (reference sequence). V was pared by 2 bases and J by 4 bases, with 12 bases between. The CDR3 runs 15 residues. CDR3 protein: CASSLIGGRYNEQFF. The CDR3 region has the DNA TGTGCCAGCAGCTTAATAGGGGGTAGGTACAATGAGCAGTTCTTC.

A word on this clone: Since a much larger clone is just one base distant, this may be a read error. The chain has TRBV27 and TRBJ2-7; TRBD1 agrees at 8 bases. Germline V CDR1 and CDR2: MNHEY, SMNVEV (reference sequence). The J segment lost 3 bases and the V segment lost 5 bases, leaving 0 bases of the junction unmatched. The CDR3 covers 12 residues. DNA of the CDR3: TGTGCCAGCAGTGGACAGGGCTACGAGCAGTACTTC. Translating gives CASSGQGYEQYF.